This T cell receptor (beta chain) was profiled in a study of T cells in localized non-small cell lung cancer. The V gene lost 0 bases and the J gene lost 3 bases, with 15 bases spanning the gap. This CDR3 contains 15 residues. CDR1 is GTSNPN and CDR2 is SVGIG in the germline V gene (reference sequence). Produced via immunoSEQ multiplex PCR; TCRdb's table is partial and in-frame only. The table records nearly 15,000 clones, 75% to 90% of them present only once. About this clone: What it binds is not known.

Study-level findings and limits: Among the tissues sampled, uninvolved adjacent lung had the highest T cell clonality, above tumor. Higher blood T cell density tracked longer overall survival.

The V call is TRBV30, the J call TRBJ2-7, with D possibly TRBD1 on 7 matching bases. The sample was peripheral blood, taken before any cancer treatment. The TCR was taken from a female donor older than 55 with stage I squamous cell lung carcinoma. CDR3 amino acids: CAWSVQEGASYEQYF. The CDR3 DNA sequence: TGTGCCTGGAGTGTACAGGAGGGGGCGAGCTACGAGCAGTACTTC. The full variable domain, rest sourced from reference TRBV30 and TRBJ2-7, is SQTIHQWPATLVQPVGSPLSLECTVEGTSNPNLYWYRQAAGRGLQLLFYSVGIGQISSEVPQNLSASRPQDRQFILSSKKLLLSDSGFYLCAWSVQEGASYEQYFGPGTRLTVT.